The rows below give T cell receptor beta chains drawn from one sample of a study of OX40 agonist ivuxolimab in advanced cancers. Sequencing was performed with immunoSEQ multiplex PCR; in TCRdb, only in-frame clones are kept and a portion is missing. The sample holds about 69,000 clones, 80% to 85% seen once. The sample was CD4+ or CD8+ T cells sorted from blood, taken in a trial of the OX40 agonist ivuxolimab. The receptors originated from an adult with an advanced solid tumor such as melanoma, head and neck, liver or kidney cancer. CDR3s include the opening cysteine and the closing phenylalanine or tryptophan. Each record gives: clone size, CDR3 length, V gene, D gene, J gene, CDR3 protein, CDR3 DNA. A D gene is named only where the DNA matches it firmly. Size tells how often a clone was seen (once, few, many) or the class of an expanded clone, and some rows leave it out.

clone size: NA; CDR3 length: 16; V gene: TRBV19; D gene: TRBD1; J gene: TRBJ2-1; CDR3 protein: CASSTSGGIPYNEQFF; CDR3 DNA: TGTGCCAGTAGCACCTCAGGGGGTATCCCCTACAATGAGCAGTTCTTC
clone size: NA; CDR3 length: 19; V gene: TRBV14; D gene: TRBD2; J gene: TRBJ2-5; CDR3 protein: CASSPSQLARGVELETQYF; CDR3 DNA: TGTGCCAGCAGCCCTTCGCAACTAGCGCGAGGGGTAGAGTTGGAGACCCAGTACTTC
clone size: NA; CDR3 length: 19; V gene: TRBV19; D gene: TRBD1; J gene: TRBJ1-5; CDR3 protein: CASRTSGTGNIYSNQPQHF; CDR3 DNA: TGTGCCAGTAGAACCTCCGGGACAGGGAATATTTATAGCAATCAGCCCCAGCATTTT
clone size: NA; CDR3 length: 15; V gene: TRBV6-5; D gene: TRBD1; J gene: TRBJ2-7; CDR3 protein: CASSYAGTGTYEQYF; CDR3 DNA: TGTGCCAGCAGTTACGCGGGGACAGGGACCTACGAGCAGTACTTC
clone size: few; CDR3 length: 12; V gene: TRBV2; D gene: TRBD2; J gene: TRBJ2-1; CDR3 protein: CASRPSGAEQFF; CDR3 DNA: TGTGCCAGCAGGCCTAGCGGCGCTGAGCAGTTCTTC
clone size: NA; CDR3 length: 13; V gene: TRBV11-2; D gene: NA; J gene: TRBJ2-7; CDR3 protein: CASSFHGGYEQYF; CDR3 DNA: TGTGCCAGCAGCTTCCACGGGGGCTACGAGCAGTACTTC
clone size: NA; CDR3 length: 15; V gene: TRBV15; D gene: NA; J gene: TRBJ2-6; CDR3 protein: CATRALETGANVLTF; CDR3 DNA: TGTGCCACCAGAGCATTGGAGACTGGGGCCAACGTCCTGACTTTC
clone size: NA; CDR3 length: 16; V gene: TRBV5-1; D gene: TRBD2; J gene: TRBJ2-5; CDR3 protein: CASSAGLAGGQETQYF; CDR3 DNA: TGCGCCAGCAGCGCGGGACTAGCGGGGGGACAAGAGACCCAGTACTTC
clone size: few; CDR3 length: 13; V gene: TRBV18; D gene: NA; J gene: TRBJ1-5; CDR3 protein: CASSPRGDQPQHF; CDR3 DNA: TGTGCCAGCTCACCGCGCGGGGATCAGCCCCAGCATTTT
clone size: NA; CDR3 length: 13; V gene: TRBV5-1; D gene: TRBD1; J gene: TRBJ2-7; CDR3 protein: CASSLEGAREQYF; CDR3 DNA: TGCGCCAGCAGCTTGGAGGGGGCCCGCGAGCAGTACTTC
clone size: once; CDR3 length: 12; V gene: TRBV30; D gene: NA; J gene: TRBJ2-7; CDR3 protein: CAWIVSPYEQYF; CDR3 DNA: TGTGCCTGGATCGTCTCCCCCTACGAGCAGTACTTC
clone size: NA; CDR3 length: 15; V gene: TRBV7-2; D gene: NA; J gene: TRBJ2-7; CDR3 protein: CASSSQPGGSYEQYF; CDR3 DNA: TGTGCCAGCAGCTCCCAGCCCGGGGGCTCCTACGAGCAGTACTTC
clone size: NA; CDR3 length: 14; V gene: TRBV6-5; D gene: NA; J gene: TRBJ1-4; CDR3 protein: CASGQTGIAEKLFF; CDR3 DNA: TGTGCCAGCGGTCAGACAGGAATCGCTGAAAAACTGTTTTTT
clone size: NA; CDR3 length: 15; V gene: TRBV14; D gene: NA; J gene: TRBJ2-5; CDR3 protein: CASSQLQGREETQYF; CDR3 DNA: TGTGCCAGCAGCCAATTACAGGGGAGGGAAGAGACCCAGTACTTC
clone size: NA; CDR3 length: 14; V gene: TRBV19; D gene: NA; J gene: TRBJ1-5; CDR3 protein: CASNAGFGDQPQHF; CDR3 DNA: TGTGCCAGTAACGCAGGGTTTGGGGATCAGCCCCAGCATTTT
clone size: NA; CDR3 length: 15; V gene: TRBV9; D gene: TRBD2; J gene: TRBJ2-7; CDR3 protein: CASSAGLAGIDEQYF; CDR3 DNA: TGTGCCAGCAGCGCCGGACTAGCGGGAATAGACGAGCAGTACTTC
clone size: NA; CDR3 length: 13; V gene: TRBV30; D gene: TRBD1; J gene: TRBJ2-5; CDR3 protein: CAWQGATPSGQYF; CDR3 DNA: TGTGCCTGGCAGGGGGCGACTCCCTCGGGGCAGTACTTC
clone size: NA; CDR3 length: 13; V gene: TRBV5-6; D gene: NA; J gene: TRBJ1-6; CDR3 protein: CASSLWGNSPLHF; CDR3 DNA: TGTGCCAGCAGCTTATGGGGTAATTCACCCCTCCACTTT
clone size: NA; CDR3 length: 16; V gene: TRBV11-1; D gene: TRBD2; J gene: TRBJ2-5; CDR3 protein: CASSLSITSGQETQYF; CDR3 DNA: TGTGCCAGCAGCCTAAGTATCACTAGCGGACAAGAGACCCAGTACTTC
clone size: NA; CDR3 length: 14; V gene: TRBV5-1; D gene: NA; J gene: TRBJ2-7; CDR3 protein: CASSRTYSSYEQYF; CDR3 DNA: TGCGCCAGCAGCAGGACCTATAGCTCCTACGAGCAGTACTTC
clone size: NA; CDR3 length: 17; V gene: TRBV5-1; D gene: TRBD2; J gene: TRBJ2-1; CDR3 protein: CASSFAGLAGVYNEQFF; CDR3 DNA: TGCGCCAGCAGCTTTGCCGGCCTAGCGGGAGTCTACAATGAGCAGTTCTTC
clone size: NA; CDR3 length: 13; V gene: TRBV10-3; D gene: NA; J gene: TRBJ1-1; CDR3 protein: CAIGASENTEAFF; CDR3 DNA: TGTGCCATCGGGGCTAGCGAAAACACTGAAGCTTTCTTT
clone size: NA; CDR3 length: 16; V gene: TRBV28; D gene: NA; J gene: TRBJ1-6; CDR3 protein: CASRDGGRGGNSPLHF; CDR3 DNA: TGTGCCAGCAGAGATGGAGGTAGGGGGGGTAATTCACCCCTCCACTTT
clone size: NA; CDR3 length: 15; V gene: TRBV5-1; D gene: NA; J gene: TRBJ1-1; CDR3 protein: CASSQWTGGNTEAFF; CDR3 DNA: TGCGCCAGCAGCCAGTGGACGGGTGGGAACACTGAAGCTTTCTTT
clone size: NA; CDR3 length: 14; V gene: TRBV2; D gene: TRBD1; J gene: TRBJ2-5; CDR3 protein: CASGKGQTKETQYF; CDR3 DNA: TGTGCCAGCGGGAAGGGACAGACCAAAGAGACCCAGTACTTC
clone size: NA; CDR3 length: 16; V gene: TRBV6-1; D gene: NA; J gene: TRBJ2-5; CDR3 protein: CASSEGASSGPETQYF; CDR3 DNA: TGTGCCAGCAGTGAAGGGGCGAGTTCCGGCCCAGAGACCCAGTACTTC
clone size: NA; CDR3 length: 14; V gene: TRBV28; D gene: NA; J gene: TRBJ1-2; CDR3 protein: CASSFTQSPYGYTF; CDR3 DNA: TGTGCCAGCAGTTTCACCCAATCCCCCTATGGCTACACCTTC
clone size: NA; CDR3 length: 15; V gene: TRBV9; D gene: NA; J gene: TRBJ2-1; CDR3 protein: CASSVEGLWYNEQFF; CDR3 DNA: TGTGCCAGCAGCGTAGAGGGGCTCTGGTACAATGAGCAGTTCTTC
clone size: NA; CDR3 length: 12; V gene: TRBV29-1; D gene: NA; J gene: TRBJ2-5; CDR3 protein: CSVVPGQETQYF; CDR3 DNA: TGCAGCGTTGTCCCGGGCCAAGAGACCCAGTACTTC
clone size: NA; CDR3 length: 11; V gene: TRBV29-1; D gene: NA; J gene: TRBJ1-2; CDR3 protein: CSGIQGRGYTF; CDR3 DNA: TGCAGCGGTATCCAGGGACGGGGCTACACCTTC
clone size: few; CDR3 length: 14; V gene: TRBV18; D gene: TRBD1; J gene: TRBJ1-1; CDR3 protein: CASSPDRGGEQAFF; CDR3 DNA: TGTGCCAGCTCACCCGACAGGGGAGGGGAGCAAGCTTTCTTT
clone size: NA; CDR3 length: 17; V gene: TRBV19; D gene: NA; J gene: TRBJ1-1; CDR3 protein: CASSVKTGRGSNTEAFF; CDR3 DNA: TGTGCCAGTAGTGTAAAGACGGGACGGGGATCTAACACTGAAGCTTTCTTT
clone size: NA; CDR3 length: 13; V gene: TRBV7-2; D gene: NA; J gene: TRBJ2-1; CDR3 protein: CASSLGRASEQFF; CDR3 DNA: TGTGCCAGCAGCTTAGGGAGGGCCAGCGAGCAGTTCTTC
clone size: NA; CDR3 length: 14; V gene: TRBV6-5; D gene: TRBD1; J gene: TRBJ1-4; CDR3 protein: CASSYRQGNEKLFF; CDR3 DNA: TGTGCCAGCAGTTATAGACAGGGGAATGAAAAACTGTTTTTT
clone size: NA; CDR3 length: 11; V gene: TRBV20-1; D gene: NA; J gene: TRBJ2-5; CDR3 protein: CSASDQETQYF; CDR3 DNA: TGCAGTGCTAGCGACCAAGAGACCCAGTACTTC
clone size: NA; CDR3 length: 14; V gene: TRBV28; D gene: NA; J gene: TRBJ1-4; CDR3 protein: CASSFPGLGEKLFF; CDR3 DNA: TGTGCCAGCAGTTTTCCGGGTTTAGGTGAAAAACTGTTTTTT
clone size: few; CDR3 length: 18; V gene: TRBV5-1; D gene: NA; J gene: TRBJ2-1; CDR3 protein: CASSLVPPQSGNGNEQFF; CDR3 DNA: TGCGCCAGCAGCTTGGTACCCCCTCAGAGCGGCAACGGGAATGAGCAGTTCTTC
clone size: NA; CDR3 length: 15; V gene: TRBV15; D gene: NA; J gene: TRBJ1-4; CDR3 protein: CATSFTGSVSEKLFF; CDR3 DNA: TGTGCCACCAGTTTTACAGGGTCGGTTAGTGAAAAACTGTTTTTT
clone size: NA; CDR3 length: 16; V gene: TRBV2; D gene: NA; J gene: TRBJ2-3; CDR3 protein: CASSERRGGHGDTQYF; CDR3 DNA: TGTGCCAGCAGTGAAAGGCGTGGGGGGCACGGAGATACGCAGTATTTT
clone size: NA; CDR3 length: 13; V gene: TRBV18; D gene: NA; J gene: TRBJ1-2; CDR3 protein: CASSDDPMGGYTF; CDR3 DNA: TGTGCCAGCTCCGACGACCCCATGGGCGGCTACACCTTC
clone size: few; CDR3 length: 14; V gene: TRBV6-6; D gene: NA; J gene: TRBJ2-1; CDR3 protein: CASSYGGVHNEQFF; CDR3 DNA: TGTGCCAGCAGTTACGGCGGGGTCCACAATGAGCAGTTCTTC
clone size: few; CDR3 length: 14; V gene: TRBV6-5; D gene: NA; J gene: TRBJ2-6; CDR3 protein: CASRLHSGANVLTF; CDR3 DNA: TGTGCCAGCAGATTGCATTCTGGGGCCAACGTCCTGACTTTC
clone size: NA; CDR3 length: 12; V gene: TRBV29-1; D gene: NA; J gene: TRBJ1-2; CDR3 protein: CSVEDSGYGYTF; CDR3 DNA: TGCAGCGTTGAAGACAGCGGGTATGGCTACACCTTC
clone size: NA; CDR3 length: 14; V gene: TRBV7-9; D gene: NA; J gene: TRBJ1-5; CDR3 protein: CASSLGGRNQPQHF; CDR3 DNA: TGTGCCAGCAGCTTAGGGGGGCGGAATCAGCCCCAGCATTTT
clone size: NA; CDR3 length: 15; V gene: TRBV6-4; D gene: TRBD1; J gene: TRBJ2-2; CDR3 protein: CASRSDRADTGELFF; CDR3 DNA: TGTGCCAGCAGAAGCGACAGGGCCGACACCGGGGAGCTGTTTTTT
clone size: NA; CDR3 length: 14; V gene: TRBV19; D gene: NA; J gene: TRBJ2-7; CDR3 protein: CASSIGGSSYEQYF; CDR3 DNA: TGTGCCAGTAGTATAGGCGGAAGCTCCTACGAGCAGTACTTC
clone size: NA; CDR3 length: 17; V gene: TRBV4-1; D gene: NA; J gene: TRBJ1-4; CDR3 protein: CASSQEGTGLTNEKLFF; CDR3 DNA: TGCGCCAGCAGCCAAGAAGGAACAGGGCTTACTAATGAAAAACTGTTTTTT
clone size: NA; CDR3 length: 20; V gene: TRBV5-1; D gene: NA; J gene: TRBJ2-1; CDR3 protein: CASTVSPLSTSSRSGNEQFF; CDR3 DNA: TGCGCCAGCACGGTCTCCCCCCTCTCCACTTCCAGCCGGTCCGGCAATGAGCAGTTCTTC
clone size: NA; CDR3 length: 14; V gene: TRBV19; D gene: NA; J gene: TRBJ1-6; CDR3 protein: CASSMEGGGSPLHF; CDR3 DNA: TGTGCCAGTAGTATGGAGGGAGGAGGTTCACCCCTCCACTTT
clone size: NA; CDR3 length: 12; V gene: TRBV2; D gene: NA; J gene: TRBJ2-1; CDR3 protein: CASAKRANEQFF; CDR3 DNA: TGTGCCAGCGCAAAGCGGGCGAATGAGCAGTTCTTC
clone size: few; CDR3 length: 11; V gene: TRBV10-3; D gene: NA; J gene: TRBJ2-3; CDR3 protein: CAIGIADTQYF; CDR3 DNA: TGTGCCATCGGAATAGCAGATACGCAGTATTTT
clone size: few; CDR3 length: 15; V gene: TRBV5-6; D gene: NA; J gene: TRBJ2-3; CDR3 protein: CASSTYPREGDTQYF; CDR3 DNA: TGTGCCAGCAGCACGTACCCTAGGGAAGGAGATACGCAGTATTTT